The 32 T cell receptor beta chains given below trace back to one sample, sequenced in a study of beta chain features in type 1 diabetes. These receptors are not linked to any known antigen. The sequenced template was cDNA made from the entire isolated RNA. Clones were sequenced by immunoSEQ multiplex PCR, and TCRdb holds only the in-frame ones, with some missing. The sample yields about 650,000 clones, around an eighth seen once. Findings of the study overall: A moderate, significant TCRB CDR3 shortening appeared in type 1 diabetes across four CD4+ subsets.

The sample taken for sequencing was naive CD4+ T cells from blood. Receptor source: a young man with type 1 diabetes.

This clone was seen only a few times. This chain uses TRBV28 with TRBJ2-7; TRBD2 matches at 7 bases. V dropped 6 bases and J dropped 2; count of bases not matched to a gene: 16. Germline V CDR1 and CDR2: MDHEN, SYDVKM. The CDR3 loop spans 17 amino acids. CDR3 sequence (DNA): TGTGCCAGCAGCTCCTGGACACTAAAGGGAGGGACCTACGAGCAGTACTTC. Amino acids: CASSSWTLKGGTYEQYF.

This clone was found a few times. The V call is TRBV2, the J call TRBJ2-5; D is ambiguous. Germline loops: CDR1 SNHLY, CDR2 FYNNEI. The V and J ends lost 4 bases and 3 bases respectively, with 3 bases between them. The CDR3 has 11 residues. The CDR3 here is CASSGKETQYF. CDR3 nucleotide sequence: TGTGCCAGCAGTGGGAAAGAGACCCAGTACTTC.

This clone was counted a few times. The gene calls are TRBV5-1 and TRBJ1-2; D not resolved. Trimming pared 9 bases from V and 7 bases from J, leaving 13 bases between. The CDR3 covers 11 residues. Germline lookup yields CDR1 SGHRS and CDR2 YFSETQ. CDR3: CATLGEGGYTF. The CDR3 coding sequence is TGCGCCACCCTTGGGGAAGGTGGCTACACCTTC.

There are a few counts of this clone. The chain employs TRBV5-1 and TRBJ2-3, with a possible D match to TRBD2 (7 bases). Germline-derived CDR1 and CDR2 are SGHRS and YFSETQ. The CDR3 runs to 16 residues. V lost 2 bases, J lost 4 bases, and 17 bases lay in between. This chain's CDR3 is CASSFLMRGPSDTQYF. CDR3 nucleotide sequence: TGCGCCAGCAGCTTCTTGATGCGGGGGCCTTCAGATACGCAGTATTTT.

This clone was seen a handful of times. V usage is TRBV18 and J usage is TRBJ2-6, with D possibly TRBD2 on 5 matching bases. The germline V gene has CDR1 KGHSH and CDR2 LQKENI. The CDR3 is 19 amino acids. V lost 3 bases and J 0 bases, leaving 18 bases between the germline ends. In DNA, the CDR3 is TGTGCCAGCTCACCTTTCCGGGAATCAGGTGCCTCTGGGGCCAACGTCCTGACTTTC. Translated, it gives CASSPFRESGASGANVLTF.

V gene TRBV28 combines with J gene TRBJ1-5; D is possibly TRBD1 (5 bases). This CDR3 region has 15 residues. Trimming took 6 bases from V and 5 from J, leaving 17 bases between them. The V gene's germline CDR1 is MDHEN and CDR2 SYDVKM. The CDR3 bases are TGTGCCAGCAGCTCGGGGACCCTGGGGTATCAGCCCCAGCATTTT. Translating gives CASSSGTLGYQPQHF.

The CDR3 here is CASSLAWTGAQETQYF. Written as DNA, the CDR3 is TGTGCCAGCAGCTTAGCTTGGACAGGGGCCCAAGAGACCCAGTACTTC. The chain joins TRBV7-2 to TRBJ2-5; 9 bases align to TRBD1. Per the germline V gene, CDR1 is SGHTA and CDR2 is FQGNSA. This CDR3 has 16 residues. The junction had 3 bases not matched to a gene; V was cut back by 0 bases and J by 1 base. Variable domain in full (rest from reference TRBV7-2 and TRBJ2-5): GAGVSQSPSNKVTEKGKDVELRCDPISGHTALYWYRQSLGQGLEFLIYFQGNSAPDKSGLPSDRFSAERTGGSVSTLTIQRTQQEDSAVYLCASSLAWTGAQETQYFGPGTRLLVL.

In its sample, this clone was seen a few times. This rearrangement joins TRBV4-3 to TRBJ1-2, with D maybe TRBD1 (6 bases). The CDR3 is made up of 15 amino acids. Germline V gene lookup returns CDR1 LGHNA and CDR2 YSLEER. V dropped 4 bases and J dropped 3 bases, with 15 bases sitting between them. The CDR3 region is CASSRTARRDYGYTF. CDR3 coding DNA: TGCGCCAGCAGCCGGACAGCCCGGCGGGACTATGGCTACACCTTC.

This chain links TRBV5-1 with TRBJ2-1, with 7 positions matching TRBD1. Germline values: CDR1 SGHRS, CDR2 YFSETQ. V was pared by 1 base and J by 2 bases, with 6 bases of the junction left unmatched. There are 16 residues in the CDR3. Here the CDR3 reads CASSLSQGFPYNEQFF. The DNA of the CDR3 is TGCGCCAGCAGCTTGTCACAGGGGTTCCCCTACAATGAGCAGTTCTTC.

V gene TRBV2 combines with J gene TRBJ1-1; D perhaps matches TRBD1 (6 bases). The ends were cut back, 6 bases at V and 5 bases at J, with 19 bases in the middle. Germline lookup yields CDR1 SNHLY and CDR2 FYNNEI. The CDR3 covers 15 residues. CDR3 sequence: CASSGTLQGRTEAFF. CDR3 DNA: TGTGCCAGCAGCGGGACACTCCAGGGACGAACTGAAGCTTTCTTT.

The chain recombines TRBV5-1 with TRBJ2-4, with TRBD1 matching over 12 bases. CDR3 length equals 17 residues. The germline CDR1 and CDR2 sequences are SGHRS and YFSETQ. After removal of 3 bases from V and 3 bases from J, the junction contained 7 bases not matched to a gene. The CDR3 loop is CASSSGTGGLGKNIQYF. CDR3 DNA: TGCGCCAGCAGCTCCGGGACAGGGGGCTTGGGCAAAAACATTCAGTACTTC.

This chain connects TRBV7-9 to TRBJ2-3; 9 nucleotides align to TRBD1. CDR3 length: 11 amino acids. Germline V CDR1 and CDR2: SEHNR, FQNEAQ (reference sequence). The junction had 3 bases not matched to a gene; V was cut back by 11 bases and J by 6 bases. CDR3 DNA: TGTGCCGCGACAGGGGGGGATACGCAGTATTTT. It encodes CAATGGDTQYF. The full variable domain, with the rest looked up from reference TRBV7-9 and TRBJ2-3, is DTGVSQNPRHKITKRGQNVTFRCDPISEHNRLYWYRQTLGQGPEFLTYFQNEAQLEKSRLLSDRFSAERPKGSFSTLEIQRTEQGDSAMYLCAATGGDTQYFGPGTRLTVL.

This chain uses TRBV4-1 with TRBJ1-4, with 7 bases identical to TRBD1. The CDR3 runs 15 residues. In germline, CDR1 is MGHRA, CDR2 YSYEKL. V was pared by 3 bases and J by 2 bases, with 3 bases of the junction left unmatched. CDR3 sequence: CASSQGTDTNEKLFF. The CDR3 nucleotides are TGCGCCAGCAGCCAGGGGACAGACACTAATGAAAAACTGTTTTTT.

With regard to this clone: In the same sample, other DNA sequences code for this CDR3. V usage is TRBV7-9 and J usage is TRBJ1-5, with 11 bases identical to TRBD1. Germline V gives CDR1 SEHNR, CDR2 FQNEAQ (reference sequence). The trim removed 5 bases at V and 0 bases at J, leaving 6 bases unmatched. The CDR3 length is 17 residues. The CDR3 DNA is TGTGCCAGCAGCCCCGGGACAGGGGGAGGTAGCAATCAGCCCCAGCATTTT. Translation: CASSPGTGGGSNQPQHF.

The table lists this clone with a few counts. Distinct nucleotide sequences in the sample also encode this CDR3. The chain has TRBV18 and TRBJ2-5, with 7 bases identical to TRBD2. Germline lookup yields CDR1 KGHSH and CDR2 LQKENI. The CDR3 has 14 amino acids. Trimming took 3 bases from V and 3 from J; bases not matched to a gene: 4. The DNA for the CDR3 is TGTGCCAGCTCACCCGGGCTAGCGGAAGAGACCCAGTACTTC. Translation: CASSPGLAEETQYF.

This clone was detected only a few times. At the DNA level, this CDR3 is encoded by other sequences in the same sample as well. The V gene is TRBV6-5, the J gene TRBJ2-7; 9 nucleotides agree with TRBD1. In germline, CDR1 is MNHEY, CDR2 SVGAGI. This CDR3 spans 14 amino acids. The ends lost 6 bases at V and 1 base at J; junction bases unmatched: 4. The CDR3 sequence: CASSRGQGSYEQYF. DNA for the CDR3: TGTGCCAGCAGCCGAGGACAGGGGTCCTACGAGCAGTACTTC.

The chain is built from TRBV28 and TRBJ2-5; D possibly corresponds to TRBD2 (7 bases). Germline values: CDR1 MDHEN, CDR2 SYDVKM. The germline V and J ends were trimmed by 5 bases and 1 base, with 17 bases remaining between them. The CDR3 length is 16 residues. The CDR3 DNA sequence: TGTGCCAGCAGTCCTCTCGTGGGGGGGCTCCAAGAGACCCAGTACTTC. Protein product: CASSPLVGGLQETQYF.

This clone was seen a single time. V gene TRBV5-4 combines with J gene TRBJ2-1, with D perhaps matching TRBD1 (5 bases). This CDR3 region has 13 residues. CDR1 and CDR2 (germline): SGHNT, YYREEE (reference sequence). V was pared by 5 bases and J by 4 bases, with 10 bases between. This CDR3 reads CASRGQNYNEQFF. CDR3 sequence (DNA): TGTGCCAGCAGGGGGCAGAATTACAATGAGCAGTTCTTC.

Only a few counts were recorded for this clone. V is TRBV5-1 and J is TRBJ2-5; D is unclear. The V gene lost 5 bases and the J gene lost 2 bases, with 13 bases spanning the gap. CDR3 length: 14 residues. CDR1 SGHRS and CDR2 YFSETQ come from the germline V gene. This chain's CDR3 is CASSVTVGQETQYF. The DNA for the CDR3 is TGCGCCAGCAGTGTGACGGTGGGACAAGAGACCCAGTACTTC.

The chain is built from TRBV10-2 and TRBJ1-5; 7 bases line up with TRBD1. V shed 7 bases, J shed 2 bases, and the junction held 5 bases outside the gene matches. CDR1 and CDR2 (germline): WSHSY, SAAADI. The CDR3 runs to 14 residues. The CDR3 loop is CASNRQGGNQPQHF. As DNA, the CDR3 is TGCGCCAGCAACAGACAGGGAGGCAATCAGCCCCAGCATTTT.

This clone occurred a few times. The V call is TRBV14, the J call TRBJ2-7; 12 positions match TRBD2. Germline V gene data show CDR1 as SGHDN and CDR2 as FVKESK. This CDR3 comprises 14 residues. The ends lost 4 bases at V and 6 bases at J; junction bases unmatched: 4. CDR3 sequence reads: CASSPQLAGGEQYF. The CDR3 coding sequence is TGTGCCAGCAGCCCACAACTAGCGGGGGGCGAGCAGTACTTC.

This chain joins TRBV30 and TRBJ1-6, with TRBD1 matching 7 bases. This CDR3 is built from 13 residues. The V gene end was trimmed by 4 bases and the J gene end by 9 bases; junction bases not matched to a gene: 6. Germline V gene sequence: CDR1 GTSNPN, CDR2 SVGIG (reference sequence). CDR3 in amino acids: CAWIRQGSSPLHF. DNA for the CDR3: TGTGCCTGGATTCGACAGGGAAGTTCACCCCTCCACTTT.

This chain links TRBV10-3 with TRBJ1-1, with no clear D. V was cut by 5 bases and J by 4 bases, with 17 bases left in between. The CDR3 spans 15 residues. The germline gives CDR1 ENHRY, CDR2 SYGVKD. CDR3 sequence (DNA): TGTGCCATCAGTCCAGGAGGCCGGGAGGGCACTGAAGCTTTCTTT. Translated, it gives CAISPGGREGTEAFF.

V gene TRBV30 combines with J gene TRBJ1-2, with TRBD1 matching 9 bases. The V gene's germline CDR1 is GTSNPN and CDR2 SVGIG (reference sequence). Unmatched junction bases numbered 3, after V lost 3 bases and J lost 13 bases. This CDR3 is built from 10 residues. CDR3 sequence (DNA): TGTGCCTGGAGGGGGACAGGGCTCACCTTC. Translation: CAWRGTGLTF.

This clone was picked up a small number of times. The J gene is TRBJ1-4, the V gene TRBV5-1; D remains ambiguous. Per the germline V gene, CDR1 is SGHRS and CDR2 is YFSETQ. The CDR3 length is 13 residues. V was pared by 0 bases and J by 4 bases, with 4 bases between. CDR3 DNA sequence: TGCGCCAGCAGCTTGGGGGGTAATGAAAAACTGTTTTTT. Amino acid sequence: CASSLGGNEKLFF. The full variable domain, with the rest looked up from reference TRBV5-1 and TRBJ1-4, is KAGVTQTPRYLIKTRGQQVTLSCSPISGHRSVSWYQQTPGQGLQFLFEYFSETQRNKGNFPGRFSGRQFSNSRSEMNVSTLELGDSALYLCASSLGGNEKLFFGSGTQLSVL.

The gene calls are TRBV29-1 and TRBJ1-2; D gene unclear. The germline V gene has CDR1 SQVTM and CDR2 ANQGSEA. The CDR3 sequence is 12 residues long. Trimming left V 7 bases short and J 0 bases short, with 9 bases between. CDR3 sequence (DNA): TGCAGCGGGGATGATGCTAACTATGGCTACACCTTC. Protein sequence: CSGDDANYGYTF.

V gene TRBV5-4 combines with J gene TRBJ2-3, with D perhaps TRBD2 (5 bases). V lost 2 bases and J lost 4, with 11 bases in between. Germline V gene data show CDR1 as SGHNT and CDR2 as YYREEE (reference sequence). This CDR3 spans 14 amino acids. The CDR3 region is CASSFRGSPDTQYF. CDR3 bases: TGTGCCAGCAGCTTTCGGGGTAGCCCAGATACGCAGTATTTT.

V is TRBV2 and J is TRBJ1-1; no definite D call. From germline, CDR1 is SNHLY and CDR2 FYNNEI. This CDR3 is 12 amino acids long. Trimming removed 5 bases at V and 1 base at J, with 5 bases between. As DNA, the CDR3 is TGTGCCAGCAGTCTGTCGAACACTGAAGCTTTCTTT. It specifies CASSLSNTEAFF.

This clone was observed a few times. The chain has TRBV5-1 and TRBJ2-7, with 8 bases identical to TRBD1. CDR3 length equals 12 residues. CDR1 and CDR2 from the germline V gene are SGHRS and YFSETQ. With 4 bases clipped from V and 4 bases from J, the junction kept 1 base outside the gene matches. The CDR3 nucleotides read TGCGCCAGCAGCCGACAGGGGTACGAGCAGTACTTC. The encoded protein is CASSRQGYEQYF.

The rearrangement links TRBV6-1 to TRBJ2-1, with 9 bases matching TRBD2. This CDR3 contains 15 residues. CDR1 and CDR2 from the germline V gene are MNHNS and SASEGT. V lost 9 bases and J lost 8; bases outside the gene matches: 14. As DNA, the CDR3 is TGTGCCAGTGGTGGACCGGGACTAGCTTTTCATGAGCAGTTCTTC. The encoded protein is CASGGPGLAFHEQFF.

The gene calls are TRBV7-2 and TRBJ2-1; D call uncertain. This CDR3 is built from 13 residues. CDR1 is SGHTA, CDR2 FQGNSA, per germline. Trimming removed 8 bases from V and 6 bases from J, with 14 bases in between. The CDR3 loop is CASDLALGNEQFF. CDR3 DNA: TGTGCCAGCGACCTCGCATTAGGCAATGAGCAGTTCTTC. Together with reference TRBV7-2 and TRBJ2-1, the CDR3 gives the full variable domain: GAGVSQSPSNKVTEKGKDVELRCDPISGHTALYWYRQSLGQGLEFLIYFQGNSAPDKSGLPSDRFSAERTGGSVSTLTIQRTQQEDSAVYLCASDLALGNEQFFGPGTRLTVL.

This clone was seen more than once but under ten times. The chain is built from TRBV2 and TRBJ2-6; D is undetermined. The germline V and J ends were trimmed by 11 bases and 1 base, with 9 bases remaining between them. Germline V gives CDR1 SNHLY, CDR2 FYNNEI. The length of the CDR3 is 13 residues. The CDR3 sequence is CAVGFSGANVLTF. Written as DNA, the CDR3 is TGTGCCGTCGGGTTTTCTGGGGCCAACGTCCTGACTTTC.